Below are 11 T cell receptor beta chains sequenced from a single sample in a study of cytomegalovirus exposure and HLA in healthy donors. This table comes from immunoSEQ multiplex PCR, and its TCRdb copy is limited to in-frame clones, with some not included. The sample has about 150,000 clones; about 89% are singletons. Sample: PBMCs. The origin of the receptors is a man aged 18-30 years in good health and CMV-seronegative.

The gene calls are TRBV28 and TRBJ1-2; D is uncertain. The CDR3 contains 16 residues. V gave up 5 bases and J gave up 8 bases, with 24 bases separating them. Germline-derived CDR1 and CDR2 are MDHEN and SYDVKM. CDR3 coding DNA: TGTGCCAGCAGTCATCCTTCGGAGGGTGGAATGATAGGCTACACCTTC. Its protein is CASSHPSEGGMIGYTF.

The genes are TRBV19 and TRBJ2-3; D might be TRBD2 (7 bases). The length of the CDR3 is 15 residues. CDR1 is LNHDA and CDR2 is SQIVND in the germline V gene (reference sequence). With 6 bases removed from V and 2 bases from J, the gap between germline ends came to 15 bases. CDR3 residues: CASRTGGHYTDTQYF. DNA for the CDR3: TGTGCCAGTAGGACCGGGGGGCACTACACAGATACGCAGTATTTT.

This chain connects TRBV28 to TRBJ1-5; maybe TRBD1 (6 bases). Per germline, CDR1 MDHEN and CDR2 SYDVKM. This CDR3 has 17 residues. Trimming took 6 bases from V and 0 from J, leaving 18 bases between them. The CDR3 coding sequence is TGTGCCAGCAGCCGGGGGGGCAGCGGTTATAGCAATCAGCCCCAGCATTTT. It translates to CASSRGGSGYSNQPQHF. The variable domain in full, with the rest retrieved from reference TRBV28 and TRBJ1-5, is DVKVTQSSRYLVKRTGEKVFLECVQDMDHENMFWYRQDPGLGLRLIYFSYDVKMKEKGDIPEGYSVSREKKERFSLILESASTNQTSMYLCASSRGGSGYSNQPQHFGDGTRLSIL.

The chain links TRBV7-8 to TRBJ1-2; 7 bases line up with TRBD1. Per the germline V gene, CDR1 is SGHVS and CDR2 is FQNEAQ. The CDR3 runs 12 residues. V lost 3 bases and J lost 14; bases outside the gene matches: 9. Here the CDR3 DNA reads TGTGCCAGCAGCTTGGAGGACAGGCGACTTACCTTC. This sequence encodes CASSLEDRRLTF. Drawing the rest from reference TRBV7-8 and TRBJ1-2, the complete variable domain is GAGVSQSPRYKVAKRGQDVALRCDPISGHVSLFWYQQALGQGPEFLTYFQNEAQLDKSGLPSDRFFAERPEGSVSTLKIQRTQQEDSAVYLCASSLEDRRLTFGSGTRLTVV.

This clone was seen just once. The V and J genes are TRBV6-5 and TRBJ2-3; 11 positions match TRBD2. The CDR3 is 15 amino acids. V shed 5 bases, J shed 4 bases, and the junction held 5 bases outside the gene matches. The germline V gene has CDR1 MNHEY and CDR2 SVGAGI. As DNA, the CDR3 is TGTGCCAGCAGTCAAGGACTAGCGGGCGCAGATACGCAGTATTTT. Its translation: CASSQGLAGADTQYF.

The chain combines TRBV7-9 with TRBJ1-4; D gene unclear. The V end lost 1 base, the J end lost 8 bases, and 11 bases lay between the germline ends. The germline V gene has CDR1 SEHNR and CDR2 FQNEAQ (reference sequence). The CDR3 is 14 residues long. CDR3 bases: TGTGCCAGCAGCTTAGAAGCAGGTTTGGAAAAACTGTTTTTT. Its translation: CASSLEAGLEKLFF.

The rearrangement uses TRBV10-3 and TRBJ1-1, with D perhaps matching TRBD1 (5 bases). V dropped 6 bases and J dropped 0 bases, with 8 bases sitting between them. The germline gives CDR1 ENHRY, CDR2 SYGVKD. There are 13 residues in the CDR3. CDR3 in amino acids: CAISQGMNTEAFF. The CDR3, as DNA: TGTGCCATCAGCCAGGGCATGAACACTGAAGCTTTCTTT.

The V gene is TRBV27, the J gene TRBJ1-4; D not certain. Trimming cost V 5 bases and J 0 bases, with 13 bases left between them. The length of the CDR3 is 16 residues. Germline CDR1 MNHEY, CDR2 SMNVEV (reference sequence). For the CDR3, the DNA is TGTGCCAGCAGTAGGTCCTTCAGGACAACTAATGAAAAACTGTTTTTT. It is translated as CASSRSFRTTNEKLFF.

This clone was seen only once. This sequence joins TRBV6-6 and TRBJ1-2; tentative D call: TRBD1 (6 bases). CDR1 is MNHNY, CDR2 SVGAGI, per germline (reference sequence). This CDR3 is built from 16 residues. With 2 bases removed from V and 8 bases from J, the gap between germline ends came to 21 bases. CDR3 nucleotides: TGTGCCAGCAGTTACCCCTCCGGGACACGTCTTGAGGGCTACACCTTC. This encodes CASSYPSGTRLEGYTF.

The chain is built from TRBV7-9 and TRBJ1-4; D is undetermined. The length of the CDR3 is 14 residues. CDR1 is SEHNR and CDR2 is FQNEAQ in the germline V gene (reference sequence). Trimming removed 5 bases from V and 8 bases from J, with 15 bases in between. The DNA for the CDR3 is TGTGCCAGCAGCCCATCAGGTAGTAGGGAAAAACTGTTTTTT. The encoded protein is CASSPSGSREKLFF.

J is TRBJ2-1 and V is TRBV5-4; TRBD1 is a possible D gene (5 bases). Trimming cost V 4 bases and J 0 bases, with 17 bases left between them. This CDR3 region has 17 residues. Germline-derived CDR1 and CDR2 are SGHNT and YYREEE (reference sequence). The CDR3: CASSGHKRRRSYNEQFF. CDR3 DNA sequence: TGTGCCAGCAGCGGACACAAGCGTCGCCGCTCCTACAATGAGCAGTTCTTC.